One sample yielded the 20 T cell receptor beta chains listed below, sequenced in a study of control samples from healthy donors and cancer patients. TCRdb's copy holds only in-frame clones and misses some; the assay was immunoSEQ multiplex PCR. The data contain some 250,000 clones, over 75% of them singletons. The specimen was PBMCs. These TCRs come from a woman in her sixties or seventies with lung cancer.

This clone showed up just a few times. The chain's CDR3 is CASSYRGRTEAFF. The CDR3 nucleotides read TGTGCCAGCAGTTACAGGGGACGTACTGAAGCTTTCTTT. This chain connects TRBV5-4 to TRBJ1-1; 7 nucleotides match TRBD1. Trimming removed 5 bases from V and 5 bases from J; junction bases left unmatched: 6. The CDR3 contains 13 residues. Germline V gene data show CDR1 as SGHNT and CDR2 as YYREEE (reference sequence).

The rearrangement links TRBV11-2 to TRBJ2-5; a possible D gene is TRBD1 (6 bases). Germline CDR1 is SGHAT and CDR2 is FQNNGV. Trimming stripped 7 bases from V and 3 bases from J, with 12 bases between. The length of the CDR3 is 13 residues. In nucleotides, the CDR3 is TGTGCCAGCACTATCGGACAGAAAGAGACCCAGTACTTC. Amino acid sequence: CASTIGQKETQYF.

The CDR3 DNA is TGTGCCAGCAGCGCCGAGGCGGTCCTAGCGGGGCAAGAGACCCAGTACTTC. Translated: CASSAEAVLAGQETQYF. The chain joins TRBV9 to TRBJ2-5; 9 positions match TRBD2. Germline values: CDR1 SGDLS, CDR2 YYNGEE. V lost 3 bases to trimming and J lost 2 bases; unmatched junction nucleotides: 11. The CDR3 contains 17 residues.

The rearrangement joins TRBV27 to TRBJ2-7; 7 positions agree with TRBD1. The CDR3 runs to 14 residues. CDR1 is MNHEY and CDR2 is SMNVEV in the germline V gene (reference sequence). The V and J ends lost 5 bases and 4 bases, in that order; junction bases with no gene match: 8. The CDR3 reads CASSPGTAGYEQYF. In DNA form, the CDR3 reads TGTGCCAGCAGTCCAGGGACAGCCGGTTACGAGCAGTACTTC.

The CDR3 DNA reads as TGTGCCACCAGTGACCCCACAGGGGGTGATATCGCAGATACGCAGTATTTT. Translating gives CATSDPTGGDIADTQYF. The chain uses TRBV24-1 and TRBJ2-3, with 8 bases identical to TRBD1. The V gene's germline CDR1 is KGHDR and CDR2 SFDVKD. The CDR3 consists of 17 residues. The V segment lost 4 bases and the J segment 4 bases; nucleotides outside the gene matches: 12.

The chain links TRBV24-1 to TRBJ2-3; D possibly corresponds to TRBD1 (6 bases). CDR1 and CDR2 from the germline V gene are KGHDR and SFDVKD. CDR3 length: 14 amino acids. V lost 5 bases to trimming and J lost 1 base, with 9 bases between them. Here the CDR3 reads CATSAAGGTDTQYF. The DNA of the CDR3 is TGTGCCACCAGTGCGGCAGGGGGCACAGATACGCAGTATTTT.

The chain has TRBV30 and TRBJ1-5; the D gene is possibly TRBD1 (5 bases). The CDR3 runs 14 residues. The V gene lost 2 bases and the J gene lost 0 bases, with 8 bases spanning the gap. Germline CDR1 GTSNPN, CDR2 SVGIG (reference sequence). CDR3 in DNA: TGTGCCTGGAGTTGGGGGGGTAGCAATCAGCCCCAGCATTTT. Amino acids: CAWSWGGSNQPQHF.

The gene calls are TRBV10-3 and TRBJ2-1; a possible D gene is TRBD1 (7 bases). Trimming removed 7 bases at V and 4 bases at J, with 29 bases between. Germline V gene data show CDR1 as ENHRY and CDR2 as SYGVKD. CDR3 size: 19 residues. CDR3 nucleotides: TGTGCCATCATGACGGTGGCAGGGGGTAGTCAGGAGGGATACAATGAGCAGTTCTTC. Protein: CAIMTVAGGSQEGYNEQFF.

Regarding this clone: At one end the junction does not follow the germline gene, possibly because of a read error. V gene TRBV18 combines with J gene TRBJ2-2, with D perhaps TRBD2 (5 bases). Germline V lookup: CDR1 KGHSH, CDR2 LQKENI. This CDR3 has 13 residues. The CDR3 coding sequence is TGTGCCAGCTCAAACGGGAACACCGAGGAGCTGTTTTTT. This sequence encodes CASSNGNTEELFF.

The CDR3 sequence: CASSRQGTGTDTQYF. For the CDR3, the DNA is TGTGCCAGCAGCCGACAAGGAACGGGCACAGATACGCAGTATTTT. V gene TRBV14 combines with J gene TRBJ2-3; D gene unclear. The CDR3 runs 15 residues. V was clipped by 4 bases and J by 1 base, with 12 bases between them. Germline V gene lookup returns CDR1 SGHDN and CDR2 FVKESK.

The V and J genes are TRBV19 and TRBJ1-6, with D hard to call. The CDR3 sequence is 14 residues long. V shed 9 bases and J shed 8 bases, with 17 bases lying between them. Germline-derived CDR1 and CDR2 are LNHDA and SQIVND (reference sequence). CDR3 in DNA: TGTGCCAGCCGACGACGGGGTTTAGATTCACCCCTCCACTTT. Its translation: CASRRRGLDSPLHF.

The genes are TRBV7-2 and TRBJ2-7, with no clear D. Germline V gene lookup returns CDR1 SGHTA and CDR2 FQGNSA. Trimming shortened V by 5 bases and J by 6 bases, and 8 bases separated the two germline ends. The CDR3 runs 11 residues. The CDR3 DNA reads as TGTGCCAGCAGCGGGTTACTCGAGCAGTACTTC. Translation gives CASSGLLEQYF.

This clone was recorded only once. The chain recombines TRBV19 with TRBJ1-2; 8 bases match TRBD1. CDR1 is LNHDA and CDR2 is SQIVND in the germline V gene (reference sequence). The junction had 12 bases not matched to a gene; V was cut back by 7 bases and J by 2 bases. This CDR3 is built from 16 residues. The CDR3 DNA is TGTGCCAGTACTACACCACGGGACAGGATGAACTATGGCTACACCTTC. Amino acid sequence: CASTTPRDRMNYGYTF.

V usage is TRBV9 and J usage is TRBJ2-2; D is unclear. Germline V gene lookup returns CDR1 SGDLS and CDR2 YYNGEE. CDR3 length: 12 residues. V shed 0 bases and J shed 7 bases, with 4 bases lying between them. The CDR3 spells CASSVGGGELFF. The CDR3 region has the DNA TGTGCCAGCAGCGTAGGTGGCGGGGAGCTGTTTTTT. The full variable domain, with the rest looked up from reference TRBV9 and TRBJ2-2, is DSGVTQTPKHLITATGQRVTLRCSPRSGDLSVYWYQQSLDQGLQFLIQYYNGEERAKGNILERFSAQQFPDLHSELNLSSLELGDSALYFCASSVGGGELFFGEGSRLTVL.

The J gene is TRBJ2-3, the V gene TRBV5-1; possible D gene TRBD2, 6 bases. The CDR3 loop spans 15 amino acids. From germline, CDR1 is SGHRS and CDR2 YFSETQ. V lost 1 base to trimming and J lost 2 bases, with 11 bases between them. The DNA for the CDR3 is TGCGCCAGCAGCTTGATCTCGGGAGACACAGATACGCAGTATTTT. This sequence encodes CASSLISGDTDTQYF.

CDR3 sequence reads: CASSPPGSYNEQFF. As DNA, the CDR3 is TGTGCCAGCTCACCACCGGGATCCTACAATGAGCAGTTCTTC. This chain connects TRBV18 to TRBJ2-1; D gene unclear. Germline assignment: CDR1 KGHSH and CDR2 LQKENI. Trimming removed 0 bases from V and 1 base from J, with 4 bases in between. The CDR3 covers 14 residues.

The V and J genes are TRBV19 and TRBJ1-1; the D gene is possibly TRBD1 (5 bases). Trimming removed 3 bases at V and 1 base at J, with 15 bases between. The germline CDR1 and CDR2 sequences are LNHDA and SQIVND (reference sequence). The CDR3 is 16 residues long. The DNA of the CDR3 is TGTGCCAGTAGTATCAGGTCCGGGGCGAGGAACACTGAAGCTTTCTTT. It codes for CASSIRSGARNTEAFF.

CDR3 sequence (DNA): TGCGCCAGCAGAGGTAGGGTGTCCGGAAACACCATATATTTT. It translates to CASRGRVSGNTIYF. The gene calls are TRBV10-2 and TRBJ1-3; no clear D. The CDR3 totals 14 residues. The germline V and J ends were trimmed by 6 bases and 4 bases, with 13 bases remaining between them. The V gene's germline CDR1 is WSHSY and CDR2 SAAADI.

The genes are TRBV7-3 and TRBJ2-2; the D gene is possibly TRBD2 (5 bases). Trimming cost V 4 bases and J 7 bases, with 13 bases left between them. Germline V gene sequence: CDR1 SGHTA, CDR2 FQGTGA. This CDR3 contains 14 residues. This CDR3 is CASSSSRVGGELFF. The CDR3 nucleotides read TGTGCCAGCAGCTCCTCGAGGGTCGGCGGGGAGCTGTTTTTT.

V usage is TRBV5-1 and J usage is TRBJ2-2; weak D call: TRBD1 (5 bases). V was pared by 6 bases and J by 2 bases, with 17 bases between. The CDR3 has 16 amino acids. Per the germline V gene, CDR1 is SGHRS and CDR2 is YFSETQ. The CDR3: CASKGATDLNTGELFF. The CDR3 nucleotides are TGCGCCAGCAAAGGGGCTACAGATCTAAACACCGGGGAGCTGTTTTTT.